Following are 30 T cell receptor beta chains from one sample sequenced in a study of identical twins. TCRdb reprocessed the 5' RACE reads via MiXCR and lists one record per CDR3 protein. The table has about 810,000 distinct CDR3 sequences, 10% to 15% seen once. These data also formed part of another study, on yellow fever vaccine responses in identical twins.

Sequenced sample: PBMCs. The receptors originated from a woman under 30 in good health.

This rearrangement joins TRBV15 to TRBJ2-3; D is undetermined. The V and J ends lost 1 base and 4 bases respectively, with 15 bases between them. The CDR3 extends over 16 amino acids. Germline CDR1 is LNHNV and CDR2 is YYDKDF (reference sequence). In nucleotides, the CDR3 is TGTGCCACCAGCAGAGGTGTCGGGCTTAACGCAGATACGCAGTATTTT. Protein: CATSRGVGLNADTQYF.

The rearrangement joins TRBV27 to TRBJ2-5; TRBD2 matches 13 bases. Germline CDR1 reads MNHEY; CDR2 reads SMNVEV (reference sequence). The V gene end was trimmed by 9 bases and the J gene end by 2 bases; junction bases not matched to a gene: 6. The CDR3 totals 15 residues. This CDR3 is CASAGLAGVQETQYF. The CDR3 nucleotides are TGTGCCAGTGCAGGACTAGCGGGAGTGCAAGAGACCCAGTACTTC.

The chain uses TRBV11-1 and TRBJ2-2; 12 bases fit TRBD2. CDR3 length: 20 amino acids. CDR1 is SGHAT, CDR2 FQDESV, per germline (reference sequence). The J segment lost 5 bases and the V segment lost 5 bases, leaving 18 bases of the junction unmatched. CDR3 sequence: CASSISRPRTSGIGTGELFF. The CDR3 DNA is TGTGCCAGCAGCATCTCCCGCCCCAGGACTAGCGGGATAGGTACCGGGGAGCTGTTTTTT.

The chain recombines TRBV6-5 with TRBJ2-5; 14 bases are shared with TRBD2. Trimming at V came to 5 bases and at J to 13 bases, leaving 9 bases not matched to a gene. Looked up from germline, CDR1 is MNHEY and CDR2 is SVGAGI. The CDR3 is 14 amino acids. The CDR3 sequence is CASSHPGTSGRRYF. The CDR3 DNA is TGTGCCAGCAGTCACCCCGGGACTAGCGGGAGAAGGTACTTC.

The table lists this clonotype with a few counts. The chain has TRBV2 and TRBJ1-1; D is perhaps TRBD1 (6 bases). Germline-derived CDR1 and CDR2 are SNHLY and FYNNEI. The V end lost 4 bases, the J end lost 3 bases, and 9 bases lay between the germline ends. The CDR3 runs to 13 residues. The DNA for the CDR3 is TGTGCCAGCAGTGGACAGGCGGACACTGAAGCTTTCTTT. Encoded protein: CASSGQADTEAFF.

This chain links TRBV4-1 with TRBJ1-1, with 8 bases matching TRBD1. There are 18 residues in the CDR3. Losses at the gene ends were 1 base for V and 3 bases for J; bases not matched to a gene: 13. Per the germline V gene, CDR1 is MGHRA and CDR2 is YSYEKL. CDR3 DNA sequence: TGCGCCAGCAGCCAAGGACAGGGGAATTTTTTTTTGGACACTGAAGCTTTCTTT. It specifies CASSQGQGNFFLDTEAFF.

This clonotype was seen only a few times. V usage is TRBV7-9 and J usage is TRBJ1-2; D perhaps matches TRBD1 (5 bases). Per the germline V gene, CDR1 is SEHNR and CDR2 is FQNEAQ (reference sequence). CDR3 length equals 16 residues. V was clipped by 2 bases and J by 4 bases, with 17 bases between them. The CDR3 DNA reads as TGTGCCAGCAGCTTAAAAGCGGGTCTGGGGACCTATGGCTACACCTTC. This gives the protein CASSLKAGLGTYGYTF. The whole variable domain, filled in from reference TRBV7-9 and TRBJ1-2, reads DTGVSQNPRHKITKRGQNVTFRCDPISEHNRLYWYRQTLGQGPEFLTYFQNEAQLEKSRLLSDRFSAERPKGSFSTLEIQRTEQGDSAMYLCASSLKAGLGTYGYTFGSGTRLTVV.

V is TRBV9 and J is TRBJ2-7; no clear D gene. The length of the CDR3 is 15 residues. Germline CDR1 reads SGDLS; CDR2 reads YYNGEE. Trimming took off 0 bases at V and 1 base at J, with 11 bases between the two ends. The CDR3 region is CASSVGVPDSYEQYF. CDR3 coding DNA: TGTGCCAGCAGCGTAGGGGTGCCCGATTCCTACGAGCAGTACTTC. Together with reference TRBV9 and TRBJ2-7, the CDR3 gives the full variable domain: DSGVTQTPKHLITATGQRVTLRCSPRSGDLSVYWYQQSLDQGLQFLIQYYNGEERAKGNILERFSAQQFPDLHSELNLSSLELGDSALYFCASSVGVPDSYEQYFGPGTRLTVT.

The chain carries TRBV25-1 and TRBJ1-4, with D possibly matching TRBD1 (6 bases). Trimming stripped 6 bases from V and 0 bases from J, with 8 bases between. This CDR3 spans 14 amino acids. CDR1 and CDR2 from the germline V gene are MGHDK and SYGVNS. The CDR3 region is CASSDRTTNEKLFF. CDR3 coding DNA: TGTGCCAGCAGCGACAGGACAACTAATGAAAAACTGTTTTTT.

This clonotype was observed at least ten times. V and J are TRBV12-3 or TRBV12-4 and TRBJ2-7, with D unclear. The CDR3 runs 16 residues. Deletions cut 3 bases from V and 3 bases from J, with 18 bases between. The CDR3 protein is CASSFRPTPDDYEQYF. CDR3 DNA: TGTGCCAGCAGTTTTCGTCCGACCCCGGACGACTACGAGCAGTACTTC.

This clonotype was detected a few times. The CDR3 coding sequence is TGTGCCAGCAGCCGGATGTTAAAGCCCCAGCATTTT. Translated: CASSRMLKPQHF. This sequence joins TRBV12-3 or TRBV12-4 and TRBJ1-5; unclear D gene. This CDR3 has 12 residues. V was cut by 6 bases and J by 8 bases, with 11 bases left in between.

The sample holds many counts of this clonotype. This chain links TRBV14 with TRBJ2-7; possible D gene TRBD2, 6 bases. Trimming left V 8 bases short and J 7 bases short, with 15 bases between. This CDR3 region has 12 residues. Germline CDR1 SGHDN, CDR2 FVKESK. DNA for the CDR3: TGTGCCAGCGGGAAAGCGACTAGGGAGCAGTACTTC. This encodes CASGKATREQYF.

The V call is TRBV20-1, the J call TRBJ2-7; the D is unclear. Germline-derived CDR1 and CDR2 are DFQATT and SNEGSKA (reference sequence). V shed 0 bases and J shed 0 bases, with 15 bases lying between them. CDR3 size: 16 residues. The CDR3 is CSAREFEGMGSYEQYF. The CDR3 DNA follows: TGCAGTGCTAGAGAATTTGAAGGGATGGGCTCCTACGAGCAGTACTTC.

This clonotype was counted a few times. This chain uses TRBV20-1 with TRBJ2-2; tentatively, D is TRBD1 (5 bases). The CDR3 has 13 amino acids. Germline CDR1 and CDR2: DFQATT and SNEGSKA (reference sequence). The ends were cut back, 5 bases at V and 0 bases at J, with 7 bases in the middle. The CDR3 spells CSALTANTGELFF. The CDR3 nucleotides are TGCAGTGCTTTGACAGCGAACACCGGGGAGCTGTTTTTT.

This clonotype was recorded a few times. The chain joins TRBV6-2 or TRBV6-3 to TRBJ1-2; 7 bases match TRBD1. The trim removed 6 bases at V and 4 bases at J, leaving 2 bases unmatched. Germline V gene sequence: CDR1 MNHEY, CDR2 SVGEGT. This CDR3 comprises 12 residues. This CDR3 is CASRTGPYGYTF. The DNA for the CDR3 is TGTGCCAGCAGGACAGGGCCCTATGGCTACACCTTC.

Many counts were recorded for this clonotype. The chain recombines TRBV5-1 with TRBJ2-1; D unclear. The CDR3 totals 15 residues. From germline, CDR1 is SGHRS and CDR2 YFSETQ. V shed 4 bases and J shed 7 bases, with 18 bases lying between them. CDR3 in DNA: TGCGCCAGCAGCCTGGAAGGATCTTATTCTAATGAGCAGTTCTTC. It translates to CASSLEGSYSNEQFF.

The chain is built from TRBV27 and TRBJ2-1, with a tentative D call TRBD1 (6 bases). From germline, CDR1 is MNHEY and CDR2 SMNVEV (reference sequence). The CDR3 has 17 amino acids. V was trimmed by 6 bases and J by 4 bases, leaving 22 bases between them. Here the CDR3 reads CASSPFMGGGAYNEQFF. As DNA, the CDR3 is TGTGCCAGCAGCCCTTTCATGGGTGGGGGCGCTTACAATGAGCAGTTCTTC.

This rearrangement joins TRBV5-1 to TRBJ2-2, with 8 bases identical to TRBD1. The CDR3 loop spans 16 amino acids. Germline-derived CDR1 and CDR2 are SGHRS and YFSETQ. Trimming took 4 bases from V and 0 from J; bases not matched to a gene: 5. DNA for the CDR3: TGCGCCAGCAGCATAGGACAGGGTTCGAACACCGGGGAGCTGTTTTTT. This encodes CASSIGQGSNTGELFF.

J is TRBJ2-4 and V is TRBV12-3 or TRBV12-4; either TRBD1 or TRBD2 may fit D (5 bases each). This CDR3 spans 15 amino acids. The V end lost 5 bases, the J end lost 7 bases, and 18 bases lay between the germline ends. CDR3 sequence reads: CASSQATGPQNIQYF. CDR3 DNA sequence: TGTGCCAGCAGTCAGGCCACGGGACCCCAGAACATTCAGTACTTC.

This clonotype turned up a few times. The chain has TRBV7-9 and TRBJ2-7; 7 nucleotides match TRBD1. With 5 bases clipped from V and 0 bases from J, the junction kept 7 bases outside the gene matches. The germline V gene encodes CDR1 SEHNR and CDR2 FQNEAQ (reference sequence). This CDR3 region has 15 residues. CDR3 protein: CASSHPGQSSYEQYV. In DNA, the CDR3 is TGTGCCAGCAGCCATCCGGGACAGAGCTCCTACGAGCAGTACGTC.

This clonotype was counted once. The rearrangement uses TRBV27 and TRBJ2-7, with 9 nucleotides matching TRBD1. Germline loops: CDR1 MNHEY, CDR2 SMNVEV (reference sequence). The junction had 11 bases not matched to a gene; V was cut back by 6 bases and J by 5 bases. This CDR3 is 15 amino acids long. CDR3 DNA sequence: TGTGCCAGCAGCCTCACCTGGGACAGGGTAAACGAGCAGTACTTC. This encodes CASSLTWDRVNEQYF.

The rearrangement joins TRBV20-1 to TRBJ2-1; 12 bases fit TRBD2. Germline loops: CDR1 DFQATT, CDR2 SNEGSKA (reference sequence). V shed 6 bases and J 2 bases; nucleotides not matched to a gene: 5. The CDR3 is 15 residues long. CDR3 residues: CSAHRTSGTYNEQFF. In DNA, the CDR3 is TGCAGTGCCCACAGGACTAGCGGGACCTACAATGAGCAGTTCTTC.

The chain links TRBV5-6 to TRBJ1-1; D remains unclear. CDR1 and CDR2 from the germline V gene are SGHDT and YYEEEE. This CDR3 comprises 15 residues. V lost 4 bases to trimming and J lost 1 base, with 14 bases between them. The chain's CDR3 is CASSRRLNGNTEAFF. The CDR3 region has the DNA TGTGCCAGCAGCAGAAGGCTAAATGGGAACACTGAAGCTTTCTTT.

This chain connects TRBV5-1 to TRBJ2-3, with TRBD2 identical over 11 bases. Germline V gives CDR1 SGHRS, CDR2 YFSETQ. V lost 4 bases to trimming and J lost 2 bases; unmatched junction nucleotides: 6. The CDR3 has 16 amino acids. Here the CDR3 DNA reads TGCGCCAGCAGCCCCGGGACTAGCGGATTCACAGATACGCAGTATTTT. It translates to CASSPGTSGFTDTQYF.

The chain recombines TRBV12-3 or TRBV12-4 with TRBJ2-1; 14 nucleotides align to TRBD2. This CDR3 region has 15 residues. Germline trimming cut 8 bases from V and 10 bases from J; bases unmatched to any gene: 10. The CDR3 here is CASRAPGLAGVEQFF. For the CDR3, the DNA is TGTGCCAGCCGGGCCCCGGGACTAGCGGGGGTAGAGCAGTTCTTC.

The chain has TRBV10-3 and TRBJ2-1; 9 positions match TRBD2. The CDR3 has 15 residues. Germline-derived CDR1 and CDR2 are ENHRY and SYGVKD. With V trimmed by 8 bases and J by 8 bases, 13 bases remained unmatched. CDR3 nucleotides: TGTGCCATCGGCCTACTAGCGGGCTCAGCGGATGAGCAGTTCTTC. Its translation: CAIGLLAGSADEQFF.

The sample holds a few counts of this clonotype. The chain carries TRBV18 and TRBJ2-1, with 10 bases identical to TRBD1. The CDR3 is made up of 17 amino acids. Germline assignment: CDR1 KGHSH and CDR2 LQKENI. Trimming at V came to 3 bases and at J to 7 bases, leaving 12 bases not matched to a gene. The CDR3 region is CASSPNPWTGGKNEQFF. DNA of the CDR3: TGTGCCAGCTCACCCAACCCATGGACAGGGGGGAAAAATGAGCAGTTCTTC.

A few counts support this clonotype. The rearrangement uses TRBV7-2 and TRBJ2-1; D not certain. Per germline, CDR1 SGHTA and CDR2 FQGNSA. The CDR3 spans 14 residues. Trimming removed 1 base at V and 3 bases at J, with 7 bases between. CDR3 protein: CASSLEGDYNEQFF. The CDR3 coding sequence is TGTGCCAGCAGCTTAGAAGGTGACTACAATGAGCAGTTCTTC.

This clonotype was recorded at least ten times. This chain connects TRBV24-1 to TRBJ2-3; D may correspond to TRBD1 or TRBD2 (6 bases each). V was shortened by 4 bases and J by 8 bases, with 12 bases between the two germline ends. From germline, CDR1 is KGHDR and CDR2 SFDVKD. The CDR3 runs to 13 residues. The CDR3: CATSESGAVTQYF. In nucleotides, the CDR3 is TGTGCCACCAGTGAATCGGGGGCTGTTACGCAGTATTTT.

The rearrangement links TRBV5-1 to TRBJ2-1; no clear D. The CDR3 is made up of 11 amino acids. CDR1 and CDR2 (germline): SGHRS, YFSETQ. Trimming stripped 4 bases from V and 9 bases from J, with 8 bases between. For the CDR3, the DNA is TGCGCCAGCAGCCCCCATATTGAGCAGTTCTTC. It yields the protein CASSPHIEQFF.